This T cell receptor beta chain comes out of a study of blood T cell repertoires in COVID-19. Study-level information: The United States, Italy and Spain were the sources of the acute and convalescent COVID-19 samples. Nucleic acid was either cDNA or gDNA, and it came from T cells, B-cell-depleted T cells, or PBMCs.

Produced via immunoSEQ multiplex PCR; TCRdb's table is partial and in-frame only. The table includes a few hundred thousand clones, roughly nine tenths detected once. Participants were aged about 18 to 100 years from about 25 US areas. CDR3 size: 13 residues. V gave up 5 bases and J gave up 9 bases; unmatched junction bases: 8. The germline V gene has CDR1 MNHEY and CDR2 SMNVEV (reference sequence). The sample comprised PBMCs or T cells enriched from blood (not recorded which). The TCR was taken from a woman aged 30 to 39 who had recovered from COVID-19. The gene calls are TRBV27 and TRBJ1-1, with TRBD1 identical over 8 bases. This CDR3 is CASSHTGQGKAFF. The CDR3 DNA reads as TGTGCCAGCAGTCATACTGGACAGGGCAAAGCTTTCTTT.